Presented here are 25 T cell receptor beta chains from one specimen sequenced in a study of blood T cell repertoires in COVID-19. Method: immunoSEQ multiplex PCR; TCRdb's copy keeps in-frame clones and lacks some. This table holds approximately 300,000 clones, around nine tenths found once. Sequences were obtained from peripheral blood. These receptors were taken from a woman aged 30 to 39 with COVID-19, enrolled during active disease.

V gene TRBV25-1 combines with J gene TRBJ2-3, with 7 bases aligning to TRBD2. Germline CDR1 is MGHDK and CDR2 is SYGVNS. V dropped 10 bases and J dropped 6; count of bases not matched to a gene: 19. CDR3 size: 16 residues. The DNA for the CDR3 is TGTGCCACCAGGAGGGGAGGAGCGGGACCCCGGGATACGCAGTATTTT. Its translation: CATRRGGAGPRDTQYF.

This rearrangement joins TRBV5-8 to TRBJ2-4; the D gene is possibly TRBD2 (6 bases). Germline CDR1 is SGHTS and CDR2 is YDEGEE. The length of the CDR3 is 15 residues. The V and J ends lost 7 bases and 0 bases respectively, with 14 bases between them. CDR3 nucleotide sequence: TGTGCCAGCCGGGGGACCCCTTTAGCCAAAAACATTCAGTACTTC. It yields the protein CASRGTPLAKNIQYF.

The chain joins TRBV13 to TRBJ1-2; D unclear. This CDR3 contains 12 residues. The V end lost 0 bases, the J end lost 5 bases, and 4 bases lay between the germline ends. Germline loops: CDR1 PRHDT, CDR2 FYEKMQ (reference sequence). CDR3 sequence: CASSLGRYGYTF. CDR3 in DNA: TGTGCCAGCAGCTTAGGGAGATATGGCTACACCTTC.

The chain couples TRBV29-1 to TRBJ2-4; D may be TRBD2 (5 bases). This CDR3 contains 13 residues. V was trimmed by 4 bases and J by 9 bases, leaving 16 bases between them. The V gene's germline CDR1 is SQVTM and CDR2 ANQGSEA. CDR3 amino acids: CSVAPGEVGIQYF. DNA of the CDR3: TGCAGCGTTGCCCCCGGGGAAGTGGGCATTCAGTACTTC.

The chain uses TRBV24-1 and TRBJ2-1; 9 nucleotides align to TRBD2. This CDR3 has 16 amino acids. Losses at the gene ends were 3 bases for V and 1 base for J; bases not matched to a gene: 3. Germline V gives CDR1 KGHDR, CDR2 SFDVKD. This CDR3 reads CATSDRTSASYNEQFF. In nucleotides, the CDR3 is TGTGCCACCAGTGATCGGACTAGCGCTTCCTACAATGAGCAGTTCTTC.

V and J are TRBV19 and TRBJ1-6, with 7 bases lining up with TRBD1. V lost 6 bases and J lost 9; bases outside the gene matches: 11. The CDR3 is 15 residues long. CDR1 is LNHDA, CDR2 SQIVND, per germline (reference sequence). This CDR3 reads CASRQQGNLGSPLHF. The CDR3 DNA follows: TGTGCCAGTAGGCAACAGGGGAACCTTGGTTCACCCCTCCACTTT.

The chain couples TRBV7-9 to TRBJ2-7; weak D call: TRBD2 (6 bases). Germline assignment: CDR1 SEHNR and CDR2 FQNEAQ (reference sequence). The CDR3 loop spans 18 amino acids. Trimming cost V 2 bases and J 0 bases, with 20 bases left between them. Here the CDR3 reads CASSLLGSERYDSYEQYF. As DNA, the CDR3 is TGTGCCAGCAGCTTACTCGGGAGTGAGCGGTACGACTCCTACGAGCAGTACTTC.

Here the CDR3 DNA reads TGTGCCAGCAGCCTAGGGACTAGCGGGAACCAAGAGACCCAGTACTTC. As protein: CASSLGTSGNQETQYF. The genes are TRBV7-3 and TRBJ2-5, with 13 bases matching TRBD2. Germline-derived CDR1 and CDR2 are SGHTA and FQGTGA. The CDR3 has 16 residues. The J segment lost 0 bases and the V segment lost 5 bases, leaving 3 bases of the junction unmatched.

The J gene is TRBJ1-4, the V gene TRBV7-9; D uncertain. The V gene's germline CDR1 is SEHNR and CDR2 FQNEAQ (reference sequence). Between the trimmed V and J ends, which lost 4 bases and 7 bases, there was a span of 13 bases. The CDR3 is made up of 14 amino acids. The CDR3 is CASSSPGWGEKLFF. The CDR3 bases are TGTGCCAGCAGCTCTCCGGGGTGGGGTGAAAAACTGTTTTTT.

V usage is TRBV5-4 and J usage is TRBJ2-7; 8 bases fit TRBD1. This CDR3 is built from 14 residues. V was clipped by 3 bases and J by 2 bases; unmatched bases: 4. Germline loops: CDR1 SGHNT, CDR2 YYREEE (reference sequence). The DNA for the CDR3 is TGTGCCAGCAGCTCGCCGGGACAGGCCTACGAGCAGTACTTC. Its protein is CASSSPGQAYEQYF.

CDR3 residues: CASSDGGTYEQYF. CDR3 DNA: TGTGCCAGCAGTGACGGCGGGACCTACGAGCAGTACTTC. The chain has TRBV25-1 and TRBJ2-7; TRBD2 is a possible D gene (6 bases). V was clipped by 3 bases and J by 2 bases, with 8 bases between them. The length of the CDR3 is 13 residues. Per germline, CDR1 MGHDK and CDR2 SYGVNS.

This clone has just a few counts. This chain joins TRBV27 and TRBJ2-3; weak D call: TRBD2 (5 bases). The CDR3 spans 13 residues. Trimming cost V 4 bases and J 1 base, with 6 bases left between them. Germline lookup yields CDR1 MNHEY and CDR2 SMNVEV (reference sequence). For the CDR3, the DNA is TGTGCCAGCAGTTATAGCGGCACAGATACGCAGTATTTT. Translating gives CASSYSGTDTQYF.

The chain recombines TRBV5-1 with TRBJ2-7, with D possibly TRBD1 on 5 matching bases. CDR3 length: 11 residues. Trimming took off 4 bases at V and 7 bases at J, with 9 bases between the two ends. Germline CDR1 is SGHRS and CDR2 is YFSETQ. The CDR3 region is CASSGAEEQYF. CDR3 coding DNA: TGCGCCAGCAGCGGGGCGGAAGAGCAGTACTTC.

The chain combines TRBV19 with TRBJ1-2; 7 bases align to TRBD1. V dropped 5 bases and J dropped 6; count of bases not matched to a gene: 6. CDR1 LNHDA and CDR2 SQIVND come from the germline V gene (reference sequence). The CDR3 has 13 amino acids. The chain's CDR3 is CASSWQGEDGYTF. In DNA, the CDR3 is TGTGCCAGTAGTTGGCAGGGGGAGGATGGCTACACCTTC.

This clone appeared once. J is TRBJ2-3 and V is TRBV7-9; 8 bases fit TRBD1. Losses at the gene ends were 5 bases for V and 5 bases for J; bases not matched to a gene: 3. Germline V gene data show CDR1 as SEHNR and CDR2 as FQNEAQ (reference sequence). The CDR3 is 13 residues long. The CDR3 bases are TGTGCCAGCAGCAAAGACAGGGGAGATACGCAGTATTTT. Protein: CASSKDRGDTQYF.

The chain is built from TRBV5-6 and TRBJ1-1; a weak D match, TRBD1 (5 bases). The V gene's germline CDR1 is SGHDT and CDR2 YYEEEE. Between the trimmed V and J ends, which lost 0 bases and 4 bases, there was a span of 13 bases. This CDR3 is 15 amino acids long. CDR3 nucleotide sequence: TGTGCCAGCAGCTTGGCCGGGACTTCGGGCACTGAAGCTTTCTTT. It specifies CASSLAGTSGTEAFF.

The chain employs TRBV11-2 and TRBJ2-3, with D perhaps TRBD2 (5 bases). The CDR3 is 15 amino acids. V lost 4 bases and J lost 5, with 16 bases in between. The germline CDR1 and CDR2 sequences are SGHAT and FQNNGV. The DNA of the CDR3 is TGTGCCAGCAGCTCACAGAGGGAGTTAGTAGATACGCAGTATTTT. This translates into CASSSQRELVDTQYF.

The chain couples TRBV9 to TRBJ2-5, with a tentative D call TRBD1 (6 bases). This CDR3 spans 14 amino acids. Trimming pared 4 bases from V and 4 bases from J, leaving 14 bases between. Germline-derived CDR1 and CDR2 are SGDLS and YYNGEE. The chain's CDR3 is CASSPTQGRETQYF. Here the CDR3 DNA reads TGTGCCAGCAGCCCAACGCAGGGGCGAGAGACCCAGTACTTC.

This sequence joins TRBV3-1 (or the pseudogene TRBV3-2) and TRBJ1-4, with TRBD1 as a possible D gene (5 bases). The germline CDR1 and CDR2 sequences are LGHDT and YNNKEL (reference sequence). This CDR3 contains 16 residues. Trimming shortened V by 1 base and J by 6 bases, and 15 bases separated the two germline ends. CDR3 nucleotides: TGTGCCAGCAGCCAAGTCAGTGGGGGGAGTGATGAAAAACTGTTTTTT. It codes for CASSQVSGGSDEKLFF.

The chain employs TRBV2 and TRBJ1-4; no reliable D call. V was shortened by 3 bases and J by 3 bases, with 20 bases between the two germline ends. The V gene's germline CDR1 is SNHLY and CDR2 FYNNEI. CDR3 length equals 18 residues. In DNA, the CDR3 is TGTGCCAGCAGTGAGTTCAGGTTAAGGAGGGCCCCTAATGAAAAACTGTTTTTT. This codes for CASSEFRLRRAPNEKLFF.

This chain joins TRBV28 and TRBJ1-1; 8 nucleotides match TRBD1. The V and J ends lost 5 bases and 12 bases, in that order; junction bases with no gene match: 8. Germline V gives CDR1 MDHEN, CDR2 SYDVKM. CDR3 size: 12 residues. The CDR3 is CASSPIDRGTFF. Written as DNA, the CDR3 is TGTGCCAGCAGTCCGATTGACAGGGGAACTTTCTTT.

The chain carries TRBV5-6 and TRBJ1-5, with 8 nucleotides matching TRBD1. CDR1 SGHDT and CDR2 YYEEEE come from the germline V gene. The J segment lost 6 bases and the V segment lost 4 bases, leaving 6 bases of the junction unmatched. The length of the CDR3 is 14 residues. The CDR3 region is CASSSGTGLQPQHF. CDR3 nucleotide sequence: TGTGCCAGCAGCAGCGGGACAGGCCTTCAGCCCCAGCATTTT.

The CDR3 here is CATSSALRTLNSPLHF. In nucleotides, the CDR3 is TGTGCCACCAGCAGTGCCTTAAGGACTCTAAATTCACCCCTCCACTTT. The J gene is TRBJ1-6, the V gene TRBV15, with D unclear. Germline loops: CDR1 LNHNV, CDR2 YYDKDF (reference sequence). CDR3 length equals 16 residues. With 3 bases removed from V and 7 bases from J, the gap between germline ends came to 16 bases.

The rearrangement links TRBV15 to TRBJ2-7, with D maybe TRBD2 (5 bases). CDR3 size: 14 residues. Trimming stripped 1 base from V and 3 bases from J, with 10 bases between. CDR1 and CDR2 (germline): LNHNV, YYDKDF (reference sequence). The CDR3 protein is CATSRGLGSYEQYF. The CDR3 region has the DNA TGTGCCACCAGCAGAGGGCTGGGGAGCTACGAGCAGTACTTC.

The rearrangement links TRBV27 to TRBJ1-6; D uncertain. V was pared by 3 bases and J by 5 bases, with 5 bases between. CDR3 length equals 13 residues. Germline V gene data show CDR1 as MNHEY and CDR2 as SMNVEV (reference sequence). This CDR3 reads CASSFGNNSPLHF. DNA of the CDR3: TGTGCCAGCAGTTTCGGGAATAATTCACCCCTCCACTTT.